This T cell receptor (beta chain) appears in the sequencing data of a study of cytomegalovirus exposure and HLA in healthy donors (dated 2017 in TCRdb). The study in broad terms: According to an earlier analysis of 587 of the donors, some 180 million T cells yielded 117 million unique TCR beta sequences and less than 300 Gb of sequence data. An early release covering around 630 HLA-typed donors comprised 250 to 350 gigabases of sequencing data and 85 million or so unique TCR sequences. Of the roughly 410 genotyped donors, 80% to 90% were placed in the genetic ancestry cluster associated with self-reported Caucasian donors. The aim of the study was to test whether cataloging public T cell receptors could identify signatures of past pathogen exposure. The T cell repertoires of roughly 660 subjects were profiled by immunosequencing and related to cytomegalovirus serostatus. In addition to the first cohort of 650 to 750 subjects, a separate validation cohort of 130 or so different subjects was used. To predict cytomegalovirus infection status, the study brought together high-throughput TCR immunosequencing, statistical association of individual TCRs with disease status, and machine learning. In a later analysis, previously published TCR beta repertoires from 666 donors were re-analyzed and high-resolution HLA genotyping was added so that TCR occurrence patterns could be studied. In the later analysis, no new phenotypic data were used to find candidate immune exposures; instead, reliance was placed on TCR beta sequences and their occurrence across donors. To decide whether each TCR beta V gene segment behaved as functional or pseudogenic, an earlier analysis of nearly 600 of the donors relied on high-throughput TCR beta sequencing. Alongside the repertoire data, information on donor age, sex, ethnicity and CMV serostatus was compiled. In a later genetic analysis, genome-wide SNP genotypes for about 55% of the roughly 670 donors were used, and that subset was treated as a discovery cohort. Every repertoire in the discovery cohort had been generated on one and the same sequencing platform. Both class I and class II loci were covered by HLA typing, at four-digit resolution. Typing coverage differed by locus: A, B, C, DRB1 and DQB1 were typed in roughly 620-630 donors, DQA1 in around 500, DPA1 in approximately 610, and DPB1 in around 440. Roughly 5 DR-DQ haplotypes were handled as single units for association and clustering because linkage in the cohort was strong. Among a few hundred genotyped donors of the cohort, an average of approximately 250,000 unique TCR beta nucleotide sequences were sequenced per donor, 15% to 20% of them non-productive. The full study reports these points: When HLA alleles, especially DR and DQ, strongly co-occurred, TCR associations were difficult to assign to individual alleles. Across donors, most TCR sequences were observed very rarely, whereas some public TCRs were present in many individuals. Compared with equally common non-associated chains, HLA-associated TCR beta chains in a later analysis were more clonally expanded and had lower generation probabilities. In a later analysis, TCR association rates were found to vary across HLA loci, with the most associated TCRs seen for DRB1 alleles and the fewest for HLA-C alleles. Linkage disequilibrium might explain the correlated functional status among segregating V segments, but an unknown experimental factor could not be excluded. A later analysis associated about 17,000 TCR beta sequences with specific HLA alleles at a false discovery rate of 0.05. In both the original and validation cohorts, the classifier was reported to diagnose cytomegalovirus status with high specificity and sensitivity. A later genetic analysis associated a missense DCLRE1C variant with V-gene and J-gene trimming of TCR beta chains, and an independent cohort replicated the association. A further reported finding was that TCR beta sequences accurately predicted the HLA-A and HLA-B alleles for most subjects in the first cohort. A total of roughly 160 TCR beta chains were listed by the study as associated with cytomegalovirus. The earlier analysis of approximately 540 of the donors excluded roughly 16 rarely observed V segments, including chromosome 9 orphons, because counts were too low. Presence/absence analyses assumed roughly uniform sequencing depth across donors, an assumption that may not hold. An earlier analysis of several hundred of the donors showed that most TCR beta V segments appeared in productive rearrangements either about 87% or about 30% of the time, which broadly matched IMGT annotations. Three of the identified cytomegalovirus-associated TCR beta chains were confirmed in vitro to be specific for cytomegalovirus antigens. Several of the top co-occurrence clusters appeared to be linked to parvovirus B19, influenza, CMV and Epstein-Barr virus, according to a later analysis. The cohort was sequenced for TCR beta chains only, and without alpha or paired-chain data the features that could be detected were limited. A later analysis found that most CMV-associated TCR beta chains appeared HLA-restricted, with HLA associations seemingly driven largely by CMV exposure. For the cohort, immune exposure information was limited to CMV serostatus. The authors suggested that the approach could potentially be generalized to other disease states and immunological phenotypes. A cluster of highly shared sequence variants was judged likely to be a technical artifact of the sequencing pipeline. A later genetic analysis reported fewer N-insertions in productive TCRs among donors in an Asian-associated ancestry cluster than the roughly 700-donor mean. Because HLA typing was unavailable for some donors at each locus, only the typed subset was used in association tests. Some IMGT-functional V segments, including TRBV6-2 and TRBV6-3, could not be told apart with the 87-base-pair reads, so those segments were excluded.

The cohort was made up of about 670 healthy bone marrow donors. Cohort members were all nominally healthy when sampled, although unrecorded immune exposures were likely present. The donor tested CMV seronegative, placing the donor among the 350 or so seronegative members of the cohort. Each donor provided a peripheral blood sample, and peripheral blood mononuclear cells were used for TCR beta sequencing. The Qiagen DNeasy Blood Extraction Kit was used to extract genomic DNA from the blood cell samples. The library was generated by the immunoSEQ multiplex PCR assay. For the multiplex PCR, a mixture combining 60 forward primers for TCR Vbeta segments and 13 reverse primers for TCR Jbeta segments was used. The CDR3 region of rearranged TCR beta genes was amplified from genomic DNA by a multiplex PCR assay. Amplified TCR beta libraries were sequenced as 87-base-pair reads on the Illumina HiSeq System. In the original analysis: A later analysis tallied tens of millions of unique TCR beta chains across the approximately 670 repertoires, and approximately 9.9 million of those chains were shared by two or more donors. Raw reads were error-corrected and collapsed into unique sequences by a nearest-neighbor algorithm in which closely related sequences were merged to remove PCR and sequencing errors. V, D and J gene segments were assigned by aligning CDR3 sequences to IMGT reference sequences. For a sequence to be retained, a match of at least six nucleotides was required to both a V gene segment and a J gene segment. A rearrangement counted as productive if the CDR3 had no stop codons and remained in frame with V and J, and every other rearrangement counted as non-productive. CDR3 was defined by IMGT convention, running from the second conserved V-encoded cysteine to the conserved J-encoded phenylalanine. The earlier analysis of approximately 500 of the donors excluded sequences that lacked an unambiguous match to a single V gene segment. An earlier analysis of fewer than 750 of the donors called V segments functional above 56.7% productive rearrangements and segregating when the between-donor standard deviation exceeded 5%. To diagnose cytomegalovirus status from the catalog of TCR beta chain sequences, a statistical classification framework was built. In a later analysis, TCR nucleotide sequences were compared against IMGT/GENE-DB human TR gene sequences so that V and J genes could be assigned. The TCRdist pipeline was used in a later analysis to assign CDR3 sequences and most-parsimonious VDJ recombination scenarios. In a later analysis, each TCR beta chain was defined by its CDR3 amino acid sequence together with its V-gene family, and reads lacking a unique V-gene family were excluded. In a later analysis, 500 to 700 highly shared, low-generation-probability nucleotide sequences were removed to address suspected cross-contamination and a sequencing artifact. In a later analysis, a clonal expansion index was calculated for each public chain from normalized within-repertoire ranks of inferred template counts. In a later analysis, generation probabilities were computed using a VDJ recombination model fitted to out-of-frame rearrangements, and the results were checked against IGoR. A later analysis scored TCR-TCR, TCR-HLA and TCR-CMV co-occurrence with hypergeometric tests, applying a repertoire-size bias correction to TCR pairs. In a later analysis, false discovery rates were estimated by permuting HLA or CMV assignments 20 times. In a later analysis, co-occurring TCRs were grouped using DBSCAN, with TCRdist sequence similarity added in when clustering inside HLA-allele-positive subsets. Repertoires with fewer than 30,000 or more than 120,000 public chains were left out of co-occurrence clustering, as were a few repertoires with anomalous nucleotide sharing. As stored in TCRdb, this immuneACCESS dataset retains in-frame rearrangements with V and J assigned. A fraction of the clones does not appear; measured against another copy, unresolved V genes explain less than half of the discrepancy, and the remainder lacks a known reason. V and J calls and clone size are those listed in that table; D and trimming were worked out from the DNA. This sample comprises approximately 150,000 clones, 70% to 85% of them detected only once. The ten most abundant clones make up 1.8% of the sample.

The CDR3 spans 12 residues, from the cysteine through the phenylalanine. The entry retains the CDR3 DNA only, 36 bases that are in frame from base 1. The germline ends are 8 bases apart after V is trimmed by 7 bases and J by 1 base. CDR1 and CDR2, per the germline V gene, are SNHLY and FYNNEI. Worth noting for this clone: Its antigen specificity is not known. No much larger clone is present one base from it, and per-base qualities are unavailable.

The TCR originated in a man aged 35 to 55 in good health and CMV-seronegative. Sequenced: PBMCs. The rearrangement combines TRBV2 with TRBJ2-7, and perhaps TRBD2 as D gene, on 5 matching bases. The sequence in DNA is TGTGCCAGCAAGACGGGATCCTACGAGCAGTACTTC. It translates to CASKTGSYEQYF.